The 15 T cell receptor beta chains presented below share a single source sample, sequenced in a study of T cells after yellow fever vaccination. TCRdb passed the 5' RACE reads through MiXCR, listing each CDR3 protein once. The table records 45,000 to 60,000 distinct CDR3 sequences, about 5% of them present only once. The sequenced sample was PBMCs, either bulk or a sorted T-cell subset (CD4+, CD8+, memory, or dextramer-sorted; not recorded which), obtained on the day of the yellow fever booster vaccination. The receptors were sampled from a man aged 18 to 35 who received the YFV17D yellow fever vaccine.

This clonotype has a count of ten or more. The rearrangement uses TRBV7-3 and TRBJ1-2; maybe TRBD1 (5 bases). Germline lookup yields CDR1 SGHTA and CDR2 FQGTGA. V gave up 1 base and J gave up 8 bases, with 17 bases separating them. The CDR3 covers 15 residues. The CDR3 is CASSLMSAQGSGYTF. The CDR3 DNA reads TGTGCCAGCAGCTTAATGTCAGCTCAGGGTTCCGGCTACACCTTC.

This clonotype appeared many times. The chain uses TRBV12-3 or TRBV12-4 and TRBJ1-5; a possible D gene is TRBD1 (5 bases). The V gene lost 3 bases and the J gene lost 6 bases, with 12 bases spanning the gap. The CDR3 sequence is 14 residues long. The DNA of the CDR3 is TGTGCCAGCAGTTTCAGGGATAGCCTTCAGCCCCAGCATTTT. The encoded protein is CASSFRDSLQPQHF.

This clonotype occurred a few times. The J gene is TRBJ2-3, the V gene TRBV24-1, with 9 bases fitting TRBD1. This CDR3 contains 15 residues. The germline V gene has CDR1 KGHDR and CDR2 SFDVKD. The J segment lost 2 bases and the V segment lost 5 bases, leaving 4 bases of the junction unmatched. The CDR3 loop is CATSAGQGSTDTQYF. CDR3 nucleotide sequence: TGTGCCACCAGTGCAGGACAGGGGTCCACAGATACGCAGTATTTT.

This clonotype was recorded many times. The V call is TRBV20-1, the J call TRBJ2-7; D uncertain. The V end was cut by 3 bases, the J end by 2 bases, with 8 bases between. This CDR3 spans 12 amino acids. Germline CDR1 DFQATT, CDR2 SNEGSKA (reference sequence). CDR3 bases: TGCAGTGCTAGTAACTCCCCCTACGAGCAGTACGTC. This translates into CSASNSPYEQYV.

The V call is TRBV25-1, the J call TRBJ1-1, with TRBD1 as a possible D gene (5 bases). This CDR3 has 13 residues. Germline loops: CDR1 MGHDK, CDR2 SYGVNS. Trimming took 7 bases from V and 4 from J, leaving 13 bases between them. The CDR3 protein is CASTHGGVTEAFF. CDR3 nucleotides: TGTGCCAGCACTCACGGGGGGGTCACTGAAGCTTTCTTT.

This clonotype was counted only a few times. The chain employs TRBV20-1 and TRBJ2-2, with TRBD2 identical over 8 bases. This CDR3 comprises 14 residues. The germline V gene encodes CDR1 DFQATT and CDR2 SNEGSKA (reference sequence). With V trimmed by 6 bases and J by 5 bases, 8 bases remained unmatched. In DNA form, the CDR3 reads TGCAGTGCCCCCCTAGCGGGCGGAACCGGGGAGCTGTTTTTT. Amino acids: CSAPLAGGTGELFF.

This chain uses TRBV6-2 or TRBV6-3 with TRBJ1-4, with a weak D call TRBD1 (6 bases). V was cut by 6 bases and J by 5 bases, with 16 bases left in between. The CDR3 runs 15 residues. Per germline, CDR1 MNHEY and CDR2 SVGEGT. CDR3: CASSSRGGPNEKLFF. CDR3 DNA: TGTGCCAGCAGCTCGCGAGGGGGGCCGAATGAAAAACTGTTTTTT.

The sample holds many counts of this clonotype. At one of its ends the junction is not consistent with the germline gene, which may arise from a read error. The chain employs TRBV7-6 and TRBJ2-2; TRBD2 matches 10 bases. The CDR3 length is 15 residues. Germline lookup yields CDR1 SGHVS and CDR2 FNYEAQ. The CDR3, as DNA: TGTGCCAGCAGCCTAGCGGGGGCGCACACCGGGGAGCTGTTTTTT. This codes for CASSLAGAHTGELFF.

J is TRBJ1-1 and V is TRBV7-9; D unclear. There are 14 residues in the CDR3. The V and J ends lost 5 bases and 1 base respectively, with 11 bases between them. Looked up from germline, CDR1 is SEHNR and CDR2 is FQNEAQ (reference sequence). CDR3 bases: TGTGCCAGCAGCACACCCCTCGGGAACACTGAAGCTTTCTTT. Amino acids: CASSTPLGNTEAFF.

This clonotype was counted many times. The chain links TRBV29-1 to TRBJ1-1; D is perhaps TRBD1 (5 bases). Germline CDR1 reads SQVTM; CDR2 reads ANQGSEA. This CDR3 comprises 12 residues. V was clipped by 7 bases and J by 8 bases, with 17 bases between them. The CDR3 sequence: CSGVGDRNEAFF. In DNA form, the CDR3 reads TGCAGCGGGGTAGGCGACAGAAACGAAGCTTTCTTT.

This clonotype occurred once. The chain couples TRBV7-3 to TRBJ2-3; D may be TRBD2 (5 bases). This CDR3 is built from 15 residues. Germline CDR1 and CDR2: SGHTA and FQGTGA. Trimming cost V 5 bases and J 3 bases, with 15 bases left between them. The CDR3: CASSEGPGSTDTQYF. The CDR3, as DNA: TGTGCCAGCAGCGAAGGTCCGGGATCGACAGATACGCAGTATTTT.

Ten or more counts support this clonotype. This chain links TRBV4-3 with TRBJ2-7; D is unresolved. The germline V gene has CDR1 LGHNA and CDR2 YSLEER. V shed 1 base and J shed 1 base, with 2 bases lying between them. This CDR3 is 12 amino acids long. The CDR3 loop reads CASSQGSYEQYF. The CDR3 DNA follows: TGCGCCAGCAGCCAAGGGTCCTACGAGCAGTACTTC.

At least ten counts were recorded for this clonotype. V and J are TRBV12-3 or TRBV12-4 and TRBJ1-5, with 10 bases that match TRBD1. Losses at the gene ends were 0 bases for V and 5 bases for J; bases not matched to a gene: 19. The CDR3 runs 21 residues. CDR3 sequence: CASSLAIVRIRDRGRDQPQHF. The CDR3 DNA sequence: TGTGCCAGCAGTTTAGCTATAGTTCGGATCCGGGACAGGGGTAGGGATCAGCCCCAGCATTTT.

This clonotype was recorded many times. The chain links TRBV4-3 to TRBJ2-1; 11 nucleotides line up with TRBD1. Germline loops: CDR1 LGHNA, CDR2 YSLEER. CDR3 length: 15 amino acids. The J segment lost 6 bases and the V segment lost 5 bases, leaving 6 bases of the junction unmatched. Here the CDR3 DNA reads TGCGCCAGCAGCTCCACGGGACAGGGGGGCAATGAGCAGTTCTTC. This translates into CASSSTGQGGNEQFF.

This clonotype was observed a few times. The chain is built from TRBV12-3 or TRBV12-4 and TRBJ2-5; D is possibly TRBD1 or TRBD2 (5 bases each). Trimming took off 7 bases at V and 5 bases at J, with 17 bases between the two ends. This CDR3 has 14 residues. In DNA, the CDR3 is TGTGCCAGCACTTCCTTTGGGACCCCGGAGACCCAGTACTTC. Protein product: CASTSFGTPETQYF.